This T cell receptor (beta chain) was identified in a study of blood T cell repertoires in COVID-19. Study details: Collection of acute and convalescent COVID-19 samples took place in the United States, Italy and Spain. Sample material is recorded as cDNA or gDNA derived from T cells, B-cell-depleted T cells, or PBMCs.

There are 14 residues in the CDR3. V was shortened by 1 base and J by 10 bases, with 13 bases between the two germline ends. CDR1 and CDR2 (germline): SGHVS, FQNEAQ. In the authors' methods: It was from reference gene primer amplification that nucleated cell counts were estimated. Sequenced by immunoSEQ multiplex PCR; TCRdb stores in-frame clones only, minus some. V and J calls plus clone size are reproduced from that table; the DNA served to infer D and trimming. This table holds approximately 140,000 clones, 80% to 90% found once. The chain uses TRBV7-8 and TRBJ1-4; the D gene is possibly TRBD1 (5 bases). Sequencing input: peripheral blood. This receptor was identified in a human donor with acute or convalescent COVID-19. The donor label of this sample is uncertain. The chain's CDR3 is CASSLVGRQGKLFF. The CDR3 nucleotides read TGTGCCAGCAGCTTAGTTGGCCGCCAGGGAAAACTGTTTTTT.